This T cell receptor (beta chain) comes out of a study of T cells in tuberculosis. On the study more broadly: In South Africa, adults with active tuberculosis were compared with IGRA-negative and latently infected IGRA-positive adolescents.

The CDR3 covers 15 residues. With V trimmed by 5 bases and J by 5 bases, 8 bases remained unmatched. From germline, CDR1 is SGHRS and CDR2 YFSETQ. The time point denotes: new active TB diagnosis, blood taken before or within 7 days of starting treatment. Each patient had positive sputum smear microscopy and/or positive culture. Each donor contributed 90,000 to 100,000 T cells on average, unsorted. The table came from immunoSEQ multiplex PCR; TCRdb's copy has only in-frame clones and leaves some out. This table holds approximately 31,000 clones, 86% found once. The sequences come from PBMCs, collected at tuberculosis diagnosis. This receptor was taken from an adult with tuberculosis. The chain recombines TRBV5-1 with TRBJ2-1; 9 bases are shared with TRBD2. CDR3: CASSSSGGPNNEQFF. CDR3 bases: TGCGCCAGCAGTTCAAGCGGGGGGCCGAACAATGAGCAGTTCTTC.